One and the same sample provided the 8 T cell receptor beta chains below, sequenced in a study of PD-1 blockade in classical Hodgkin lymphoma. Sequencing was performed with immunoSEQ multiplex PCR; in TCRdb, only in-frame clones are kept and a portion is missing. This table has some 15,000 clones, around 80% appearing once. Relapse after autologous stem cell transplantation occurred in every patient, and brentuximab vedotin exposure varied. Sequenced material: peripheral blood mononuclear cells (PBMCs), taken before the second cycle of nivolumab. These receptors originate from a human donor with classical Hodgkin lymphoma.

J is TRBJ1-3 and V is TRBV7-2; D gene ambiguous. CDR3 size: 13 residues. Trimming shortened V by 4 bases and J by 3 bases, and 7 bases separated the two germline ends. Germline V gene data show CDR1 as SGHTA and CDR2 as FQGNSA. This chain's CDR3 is CASSSNGGNTIYF. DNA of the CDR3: TGTGCCAGCAGCTCCAACGGTGGAAACACCATATATTTT.

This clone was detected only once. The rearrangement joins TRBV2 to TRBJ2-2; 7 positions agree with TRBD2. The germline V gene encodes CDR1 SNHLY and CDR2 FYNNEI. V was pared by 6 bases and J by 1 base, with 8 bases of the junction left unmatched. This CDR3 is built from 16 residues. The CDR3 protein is CASRERAGENTGELFF. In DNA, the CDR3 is TGTGCCAGCAGGGAGCGGGCGGGGGAGAACACCGGGGAGCTGTTTTTT.

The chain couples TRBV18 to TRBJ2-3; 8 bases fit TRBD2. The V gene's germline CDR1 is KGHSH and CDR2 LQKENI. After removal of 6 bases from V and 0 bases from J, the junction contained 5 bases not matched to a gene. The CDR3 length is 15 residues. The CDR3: CASSPAGESTDTQYF. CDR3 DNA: TGTGCCAGCTCCCCAGCGGGGGAAAGCACAGATACGCAGTATTTT.

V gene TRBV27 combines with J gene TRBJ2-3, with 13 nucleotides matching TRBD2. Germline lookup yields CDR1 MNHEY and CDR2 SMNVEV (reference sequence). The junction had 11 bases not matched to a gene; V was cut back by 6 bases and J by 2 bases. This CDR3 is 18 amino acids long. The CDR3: CASSSPGLAGTYTDTQYF. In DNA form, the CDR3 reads TGTGCCAGCAGCTCCCCGGGACTAGCGGGGACGTACACAGATACGCAGTATTTT.

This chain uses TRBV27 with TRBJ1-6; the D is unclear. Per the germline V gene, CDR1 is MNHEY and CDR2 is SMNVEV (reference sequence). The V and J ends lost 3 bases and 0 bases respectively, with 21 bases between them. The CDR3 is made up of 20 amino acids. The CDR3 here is CASSLRWSNSFLSYNSPLHF. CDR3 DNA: TGTGCCAGCAGTTTGAGGTGGTCTAATTCCTTCCTCTCCTATAATTCACCCCTCCACTTT.

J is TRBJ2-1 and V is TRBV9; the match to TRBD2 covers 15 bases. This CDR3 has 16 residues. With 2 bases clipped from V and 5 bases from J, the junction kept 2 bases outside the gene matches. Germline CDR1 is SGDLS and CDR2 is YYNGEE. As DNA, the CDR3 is TGTGCCAGCAGCGTTGGACTAGCGGGGGGGCACAATGAGCAGTTCTTC. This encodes CASSVGLAGGHNEQFF.

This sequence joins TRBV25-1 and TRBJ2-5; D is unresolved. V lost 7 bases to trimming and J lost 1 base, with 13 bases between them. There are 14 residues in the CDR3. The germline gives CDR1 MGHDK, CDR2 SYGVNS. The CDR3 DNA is TGTGCCAGCACAAGCAATGGCGCCCAAGAGACCCAGTACTTC. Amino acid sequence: CASTSNGAQETQYF.

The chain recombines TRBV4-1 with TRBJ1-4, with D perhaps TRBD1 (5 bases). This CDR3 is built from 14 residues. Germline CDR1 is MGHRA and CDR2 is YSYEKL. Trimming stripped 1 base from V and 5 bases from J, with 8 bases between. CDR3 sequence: CASSQAGRNEKLFF. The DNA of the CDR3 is TGCGCCAGCAGCCAAGCAGGGAGGAATGAAAAACTGTTTTTT.